The 29 T cell receptor beta chains reported below all come from one sample, sequenced in a study of blood T cell repertoires in COVID-19. Some clones are missing from TCRdb's copy, which holds only in-frame ones; the method was immunoSEQ multiplex PCR. Found here are fewer than 250,000 clones, around 90% of them singletons; the top ten hold roughly 2.6%. Sequenced sample: PBMCs or T cells enriched from blood (not recorded which). These receptors were collected from a woman between 25 and 40 years old with acute COVID-19.

The chain carries TRBV11-2 and TRBJ1-6; D is ambiguous. CDR3 length: 13 amino acids. Per the germline V gene, CDR1 is SGHAT and CDR2 is FQNNGV. V dropped 1 base and J dropped 9 bases, with 7 bases sitting between them. The CDR3 DNA reads as TGTGCCAGCAGCTTAGGTGCGGGTTCACCCCTCCACTTT. The encoded protein is CASSLGAGSPLHF.

V usage is TRBV14 and J usage is TRBJ1-1; tentative D call: TRBD1 (6 bases). This CDR3 is 15 amino acids long. Looked up from germline, CDR1 is SGHDN and CDR2 is FVKESK. Trimming took 4 bases from V and 1 from J, leaving 13 bases between them. CDR3: CASSRTAIKNTEAFF. CDR3 in DNA: TGTGCCAGCAGCCGGACAGCAATTAAGAACACTGAAGCTTTCTTT.

The rearrangement joins TRBV4-3 to TRBJ2-3, with 7 bases lining up with TRBD2. CDR1 and CDR2 (germline): LGHNA, YSLEER. With V trimmed by 1 base and J by 2 bases, 9 bases remained unmatched. The CDR3 sequence is 17 residues long. The CDR3 loop reads CASSQGGGTDPTDTQYF. The CDR3 coding sequence is TGCGCCAGCAGCCAAGGGGGGGGTACAGACCCCACAGATACGCAGTATTTT.

CDR3 in DNA: TGTGCCAGCAGCCCGATGACAGGGGGTAATTCACCCCTCCACTTT. This codes for CASSPMTGGNSPLHF. This chain connects TRBV6-6 to TRBJ1-6; 9 nucleotides align to TRBD1. The CDR3 has 15 residues. Germline V gene sequence: CDR1 MNHNY, CDR2 SVGAGI (reference sequence). V shed 6 bases, J shed 6 bases, and the junction held 6 bases outside the gene matches.

The chain joins TRBV12-3 or TRBV12-4 to TRBJ1-2; D perhaps matches TRBD1 (5 bases). Trimming took 0 bases from V and 8 from J, leaving 10 bases between them. This CDR3 spans 13 amino acids. CDR3 DNA: TGTGCCAGCAGTTTAGCCGGCAGGGCGGGCTACACCTTC. Amino acid sequence: CASSLAGRAGYTF.

This chain uses TRBV11-2 with TRBJ1-3; D is ambiguous. The length of the CDR3 is 17 residues. V lost 5 bases and J lost 8, with 25 bases in between. The V gene's germline CDR1 is SGHAT and CDR2 FQNNGV. This chain's CDR3 is CASSVYLQALLADTIYF. The DNA for the CDR3 is TGTGCCAGCAGCGTATACCTGCAGGCCCTTCTAGCGGACACCATATATTTT.

Turning to this clone: Other nucleotide sequences from this sample produce the same CDR3. The genes are TRBV6-5 and TRBJ1-2, with a weak D call TRBD1 (5 bases). The V gene lost 2 bases and the J gene lost 4 bases, with 11 bases spanning the gap. Germline CDR1 reads MNHEY; CDR2 reads SVGAGI. This CDR3 is built from 14 residues. In DNA, the CDR3 is TGTGCCAGCAGTTACAGGGGACTTGGCTATGGCTACACCTTC. Amino acid sequence: CASSYRGLGYGYTF.

The V gene is TRBV3-1 (or the pseudogene TRBV3-2), the J gene TRBJ2-1; D is ambiguous. The V and J ends lost 0 bases and 7 bases respectively, with 4 bases between them. CDR1 LGHDT and CDR2 YNNKEL come from the germline V gene (reference sequence). This CDR3 spans 12 amino acids. CDR3 sequence reads: CASSQDLNEQFF. DNA for the CDR3: TGTGCCAGCAGCCAAGATTTAAATGAGCAGTTCTTC.

This clone was seen many times. This chain links TRBV3-1 (or the pseudogene TRBV3-2) with TRBJ2-3, with TRBD2 matching 10 bases. The CDR3 consists of 15 residues. J gave up 6 bases and V 1 base, and 4 bases lay outside the gene matches. From germline, CDR1 is LGHDT and CDR2 YNNKEL (reference sequence). CDR3 DNA: TGTGCCAGCAGCCAAGCGGGTAGCGGGGGGGATACGCAGTATTTT. Translating gives CASSQAGSGGDTQYF.

V and J are TRBV6-1 and TRBJ1-2; TRBD1 matches 7 bases. The V and J ends lost 1 base and 4 bases, in that order; junction bases with no gene match: 9. This CDR3 spans 16 amino acids. Germline CDR1 is MNHNS and CDR2 is SASEGT. CDR3 sequence reads: CASSEGGTETGYGYTF. The CDR3 nucleotides read TGTGCCAGCAGTGAAGGCGGGACAGAAACGGGCTATGGCTACACCTTC.

CDR3 in DNA: TGCGCCAGCAGCTTGGACTATCTATCGGGGATAGGAGGAGAGACCCAGTACTTC. Translation: CASSLDYLSGIGGETQYF. The chain couples TRBV5-1 to TRBJ2-5; TRBD2 might be the D (5 bases). Trimming took 0 bases from V and 4 from J, leaving 22 bases between them. CDR1 SGHRS and CDR2 YFSETQ come from the germline V gene. The CDR3 spans 18 residues. Using reference TRBV5-1 and TRBJ2-5 for the parts outside the CDR3, the full variable domain is KAGVTQTPRYLIKTRGQQVTLSCSPISGHRSVSWYQQTPGQGLQFLFEYFSETQRNKGNFPGRFSGRQFSNSRSEMNVSTLELGDSALYLCASSLDYLSGIGGETQYFGPGTRLLVL.

V is TRBV19 and J is TRBJ2-2; D possibly corresponds to TRBD1 (6 bases). Trimming removed 8 bases from V and 1 base from J, with 11 bases in between. CDR3 length: 14 residues. Germline V lookup: CDR1 LNHDA, CDR2 SQIVND (reference sequence). The DNA of the CDR3 is TGTGCCAGTCAGGGACATCGGAACACCGGGGAGCTGTTTTTT. Encoded protein: CASQGHRNTGELFF.

CDR3 amino acids: CASSLEGGNEKLFF. As DNA, the CDR3 is TGTGCCAGCAGCTTAGAGGGAGGGAATGAAAAACTGTTTTTT. This chain links TRBV5-4 with TRBJ1-4; D remains ambiguous. The ends were cut back, 2 bases at V and 5 bases at J, with 10 bases in the middle. Germline CDR1 SGHNT, CDR2 YYREEE (reference sequence). CDR3 length: 14 amino acids. Full variable domain (missing parts from reference TRBV5-4 and TRBJ1-4): ETGVTQSPTHLIKTRGQQVTLRCSSQSGHNTVSWYQQALGQGPQFIFQYYREEENGRGNFPPRFSGLQFPNYSSELNVNALELDDSALYLCASSLEGGNEKLFFGSGTQLSVL.

V is TRBV19 and J is TRBJ2-5, with TRBD2 as a possible D gene (6 bases). The germline V gene has CDR1 LNHDA and CDR2 SQIVND (reference sequence). The CDR3 covers 12 residues. V shed 6 bases and J shed 4 bases, with 9 bases lying between them. CDR3 nucleotides: TGTGCCAGTAGAAGCGGGCTAGAGACCCAGTACTTC. Its translation is CASRSGLETQYF.

Notes on this clone: This same CDR3 is encoded by further DNA sequences in the sample. V gene TRBV7-2 combines with J gene TRBJ2-5, with D possibly matching TRBD1 (5 bases). Germline-derived CDR1 and CDR2 are SGHTA and FQGNSA. The CDR3 length is 14 residues. The germline V and J ends were trimmed by 1 base and 1 base, with 7 bases remaining between them. Here the CDR3 DNA reads TGTGCCAGCAGCTTAGACAGGTTCCAAGAGACCCAGTACTTC. This encodes CASSLDRFQETQYF.

This clone was observed a single time. This chain joins TRBV7-8 and TRBJ1-1, with 7 bases fitting TRBD1. V was pared by 3 bases and J by 6 bases, with 7 bases of the junction left unmatched. CDR1 is SGHVS, CDR2 FQNEAQ, per germline. This CDR3 spans 14 amino acids. Written as DNA, the CDR3 is TGTGCCAGCAGCTTCACCTTTCAGGGGGCTGAAGCTTTCTTT. This codes for CASSFTFQGAEAFF.

V gene TRBV18 combines with J gene TRBJ2-3, with TRBD2 as a possible D gene (6 bases). From germline, CDR1 is KGHSH and CDR2 LQKENI. CDR3 length: 15 amino acids. V was pared by 1 base and J by 3 bases, with 11 bases between. The CDR3 DNA reads as TGTGCCAGCTCACCACGCGGGGCTGAGACAGATACGCAGTATTTT. This gives the protein CASSPRGAETDTQYF.

J is TRBJ1-1 and V is TRBV14; possibly TRBD1 for D (6 bases). CDR1 and CDR2 (germline): SGHDN, FVKESK. The V end lost 4 bases, the J end lost 7 bases, and 10 bases lay between the germline ends. This CDR3 contains 12 residues. The CDR3 sequence is CASSPGHLEAFF. CDR3 nucleotide sequence: TGTGCCAGCAGCCCGGGACATCTTGAAGCTTTCTTT.

Comment on this clone: One end of the junction varies from germline; a read error may be responsible. This rearrangement joins TRBV25-1 to TRBJ1-6; possible D gene TRBD1, 6 bases. Germline V gives CDR1 MGHDK, CDR2 SYGVNS. This CDR3 has 15 residues. CDR3 bases: TGTGCCAGCAGCGAATTGAGGCAGGGGTATTCACCCCTCCACTTT. Residues: CASSELRQGYSPLHF.

The chain is built from TRBV3-1 (or the pseudogene TRBV3-2) and TRBJ2-5; 14 positions match TRBD2. The germline V gene encodes CDR1 LGHDT and CDR2 YNNKEL (reference sequence). J gave up 8 bases and V 1 base, and 9 bases lay outside the gene matches. This CDR3 has 17 amino acids. This CDR3 is CASSQASGLAGGRTQYF. In nucleotides, the CDR3 is TGTGCCAGCAGCCAAGCCTCCGGACTAGCGGGGGGCCGAACCCAGTACTTC.

This clone was counted a few times. This chain connects TRBV19 to TRBJ2-7; maybe TRBD2 (6 bases). This CDR3 is built from 14 residues. Germline V gives CDR1 LNHDA, CDR2 SQIVND (reference sequence). V was trimmed by 3 bases and J by 4 bases, leaving 13 bases between them. The CDR3 protein is CASSIRLEGYEQYF. CDR3 bases: TGTGCCAGTAGTATCCGCCTGGAGGGATACGAGCAGTACTTC.

This sequence joins TRBV5-1 and TRBJ1-1, with D uncertain. The V gene lost 0 bases and the J gene lost 4 bases, with 10 bases spanning the gap. Germline lookup yields CDR1 SGHRS and CDR2 YFSETQ. This CDR3 comprises 14 residues. The CDR3 sequence is CASSLAGVATEAFF. The CDR3 nucleotides read TGCGCCAGCAGCTTGGCCGGGGTGGCCACTGAAGCTTTCTTT.

J is TRBJ1-4 and V is TRBV14; D possibly corresponds to TRBD1 (5 bases). V lost 6 bases to trimming and J lost 6 bases, with 11 bases between them. Germline V gives CDR1 SGHDN, CDR2 FVKESK. CDR3 length: 13 amino acids. The CDR3 sequence is CASRGRDHEKLFF. DNA of the CDR3: TGTGCCAGCAGAGGGCGGGACCATGAAAAACTGTTTTTT.

The gene calls are TRBV10-1 and TRBJ1-1; TRBD1 might be the D (6 bases). The germline V gene encodes CDR1 WNHNN and CDR2 SYGVQD (reference sequence). V dropped 6 bases and J dropped 2 bases, with 13 bases sitting between them. The CDR3 is 14 residues long. The CDR3 protein is CASRSGTTNTEAFF. CDR3 sequence (DNA): TGCGCCAGCAGGTCCGGGACAACAAACACTGAAGCTTTCTTT.

The chain joins TRBV29-1 to TRBJ2-7, with 7 bases aligning to TRBD2. The CDR3 loop spans 11 amino acids. Germline trimming cut 6 bases from V and 4 bases from J; bases unmatched to any gene: 3. Germline CDR1 reads SQVTM; CDR2 reads ANQGSEA. The CDR3 DNA is TGCAGCGTAAGGGGAGGGTACGAGCAGTACTTC. Translation: CSVRGGYEQYF.

The chain joins TRBV29-1 to TRBJ2-3; tentatively, D is TRBD2 (5 bases). This CDR3 spans 17 amino acids. CDR1 is SQVTM, CDR2 ANQGSEA, per germline. V was cut by 6 bases and J by 3 bases, with 25 bases left in between. The CDR3 reads CSVKYNRGVRRTDTQYF. The CDR3 DNA is TGCAGCGTCAAATACAACCGAGGTGTCAGGAGGACAGATACGCAGTATTTT.

The V and J genes are TRBV2 and TRBJ2-5; the D gene is possibly TRBD1 (6 bases). The V gene lost 3 bases and the J gene lost 5 bases, with 10 bases spanning the gap. Germline assignment: CDR1 SNHLY and CDR2 FYNNEI. The CDR3 has 13 amino acids. The CDR3 nucleotides are TGTGCCAGCAGTGATACAGGGACCGAGACCCAGTACTTC. Protein product: CASSDTGTETQYF.

This sequence joins TRBV4-1 and TRBJ1-5; D gene unclear. Trimming removed 1 base at V and 3 bases at J, with 13 bases between. CDR1 and CDR2 (germline): MGHRA, YSYEKL. The CDR3 loop spans 16 amino acids. This chain's CDR3 is CASSQGTVGVNQPQHF. Here the CDR3 DNA reads TGCGCCAGCAGCCAAGGAACAGTAGGTGTCAATCAGCCCCAGCATTTT.

The chain joins TRBV7-2 to TRBJ2-7; 7 bases align to TRBD1. The CDR3 has 15 residues. The trim removed 5 bases at V and 3 bases at J, leaving 10 bases unmatched. Germline V lookup: CDR1 SGHTA, CDR2 FQGNSA. The CDR3 DNA reads TGTGCCAGCAGCCCTTCAGGGGACAGACACTACGAGCAGTACTTC. It specifies CASSPSGDRHYEQYF.